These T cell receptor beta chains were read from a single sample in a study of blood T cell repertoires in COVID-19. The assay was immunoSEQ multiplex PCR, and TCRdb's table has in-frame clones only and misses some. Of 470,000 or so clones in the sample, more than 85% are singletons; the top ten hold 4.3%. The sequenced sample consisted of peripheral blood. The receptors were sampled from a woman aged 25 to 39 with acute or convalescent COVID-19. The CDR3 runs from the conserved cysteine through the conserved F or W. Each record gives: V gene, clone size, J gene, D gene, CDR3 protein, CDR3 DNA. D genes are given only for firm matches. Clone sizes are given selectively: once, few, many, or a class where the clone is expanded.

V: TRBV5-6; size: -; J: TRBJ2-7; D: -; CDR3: CASSSGPGSYEQYF; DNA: TGTGCCAGCAGCTCTGGGCCCGGCTCCTACGAGCAGTACTTC
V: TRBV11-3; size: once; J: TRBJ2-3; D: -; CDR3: CASSLGAPTDTQYF; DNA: TGTGCCAGCAGCTTGGGCGCCCCCACAGATACGCAGTATTTT
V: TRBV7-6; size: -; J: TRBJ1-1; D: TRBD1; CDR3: CASSLHPGGFTNDMNTEAFF; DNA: TGTGCCAGCAGCTTACATCCAGGGGGCTTCACAAATGATATGAACACTGAAGCTTTCTTT
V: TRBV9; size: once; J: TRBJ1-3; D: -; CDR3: CASSVSPPSGAGNTIYF; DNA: TGTGCCAGCAGCGTAAGTCCACCTTCAGGGGCTGGAAACACCATATATTTT
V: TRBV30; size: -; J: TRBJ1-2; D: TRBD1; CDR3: CAFGPGQTGYTF; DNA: TGTGCCTTCGGACCGGGACAGACAGGCTACACCTTC
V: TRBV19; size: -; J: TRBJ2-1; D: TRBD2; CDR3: CASKHAGGAYNEQFF; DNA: TGTGCCAGTAAACATGCGGGGGGGGCTTACAATGAGCAGTTCTTC
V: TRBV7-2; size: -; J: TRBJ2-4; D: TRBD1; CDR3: CASSSRGPTGNIQYF; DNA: TGTGCCAGCAGCTCAAGGGGGCCAACGGGGAACATTCAGTACTTC
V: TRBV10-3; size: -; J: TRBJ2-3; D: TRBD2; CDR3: CAIRGTSGRLTDTQYF; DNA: TGTGCCATCAGGGGGACTAGCGGGAGGCTCACAGATACGCAGTATTTT
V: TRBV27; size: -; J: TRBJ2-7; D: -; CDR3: CASSSQGRDEQYF; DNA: TGTGCCAGCAGTTCCCAGGGTCGGGACGAGCAGTACTTC
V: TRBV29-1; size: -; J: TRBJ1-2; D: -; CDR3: CSVELTPNGYTF; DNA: TGCAGCGTTGAACTGACACCTAATGGCTACACCTTC
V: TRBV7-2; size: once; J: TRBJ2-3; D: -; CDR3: CASSLGTSRVTDTQYF; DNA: TGTGCCAGCAGCTTAGGGACTTCGAGGGTCACAGATACGCAGTATTTT
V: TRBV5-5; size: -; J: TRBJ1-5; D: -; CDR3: CASSFPRESGNQPQHF; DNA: TGTGCCAGCAGCTTCCCCAGGGAATCGGGCAATCAGCCCCAGCATTTT
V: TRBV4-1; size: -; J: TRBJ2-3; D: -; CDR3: CASSQGAWGQGDEAGGADTQYF; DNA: TGCGCCAGCAGCCAAGGTGCTTGGGGACAGGGAGATGAGGCGGGAGGCGCAGATACGCAGTATTTT
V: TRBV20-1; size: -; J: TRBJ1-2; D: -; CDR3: CTSTTNGYTF; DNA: TGCACCTCAACTACCAATGGCTACACCTTC
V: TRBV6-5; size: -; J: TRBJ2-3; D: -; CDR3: CASSPGSGVDTQYF; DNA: TGTGCCAGCAGCCCAGGGTCGGGGGTAGATACGCAGTATTTT
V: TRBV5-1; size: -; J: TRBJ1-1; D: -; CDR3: CASSLGTVMNTEAFF; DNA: TGCGCCAGCAGCTTGGGGACAGTAATGAACACTGAAGCTTTCTTT
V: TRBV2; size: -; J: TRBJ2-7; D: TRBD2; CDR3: CASSLVAGYEQYF; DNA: TGTGCCAGCAGTTTGGTAGCGGGCTACGAGCAGTACTTC
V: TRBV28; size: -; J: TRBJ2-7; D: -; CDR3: CASRLVRTPTYEQYF; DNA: TGTGCCAGCAGACTAGTCAGGACCCCGACCTACGAGCAGTACTTC
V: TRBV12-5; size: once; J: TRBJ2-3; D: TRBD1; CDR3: CASGSGQATDTQYF; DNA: TGTGCTAGTGGTTCGGGACAGGCCACAGATACGCAGTATTTT
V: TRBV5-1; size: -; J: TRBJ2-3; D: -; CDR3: CASSPGGSITDTQYF; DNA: TGCGCCAGCAGCCCCGGAGGATCGATCACAGATACGCAGTATTTT
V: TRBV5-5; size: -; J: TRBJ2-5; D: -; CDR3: CASSWWGRETQYF; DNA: TGTGCCAGCAGCTGGTGGGGGCGGGAGACCCAGTACTTC
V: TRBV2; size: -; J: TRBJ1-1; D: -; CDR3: CASSDGRVRKGTEAFF; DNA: TGTGCCAGCAGTGATGGGAGGGTCAGGAAAGGGACTGAAGCTTTCTTT
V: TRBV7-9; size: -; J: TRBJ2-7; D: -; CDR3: CASSLAQGEQYF; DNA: TGTGCCAGCAGCTTAGCGCAGGGCGAGCAGTACTTC
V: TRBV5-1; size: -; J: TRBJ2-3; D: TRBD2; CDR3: CASSPEMSGGSTDTQYF; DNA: TGCGCCAGCAGCCCAGAGATGAGCGGGGGTAGCACAGATACGCAGTATTTT
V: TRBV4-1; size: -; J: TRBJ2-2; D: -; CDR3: CASSQVAGPGELFF; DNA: TGCGCCAGCAGCCAAGTGGCAGGGCCCGGGGAGCTGTTTTTT
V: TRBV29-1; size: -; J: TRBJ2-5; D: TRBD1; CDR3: CSVKTGTVAGETQYF; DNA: TGCAGCGTTAAGACCGGGACAGTGGCTGGGGAGACCCAGTACTTC
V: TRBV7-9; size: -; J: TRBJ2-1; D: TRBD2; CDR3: CACQRRGEYNEQFF; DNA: TGTGCCTGCCAGAGGCGGGGGGAGTACAATGAGCAGTTCTTC
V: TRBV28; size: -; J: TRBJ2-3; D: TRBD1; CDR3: CASSQGQGVTDTQYF; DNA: TGTGCCAGCAGTCAGGGACAGGGGGTGACAGATACGCAGTATTTT
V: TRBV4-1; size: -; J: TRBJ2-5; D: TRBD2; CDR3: CASSHSPPRGGGETQYF; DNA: TGCGCCAGCAGCCATTCACCGCCTCGGGGGGGTGGGGAGACCCAGTACTTC
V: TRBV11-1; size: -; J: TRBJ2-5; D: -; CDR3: CASSISPGLRTQYF; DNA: TGTGCCAGCAGCATAAGCCCAGGGCTGAGGACCCAGTACTTC
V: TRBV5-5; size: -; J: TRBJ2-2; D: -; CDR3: CASSYIRVLVDTGELFF; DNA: TGTGCCAGCAGCTATATCAGGGTATTGGTGGACACCGGGGAGCTGTTTTTT
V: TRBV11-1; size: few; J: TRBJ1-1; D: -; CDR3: CASSFAGLNTEAFF; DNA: TGTGCCAGCAGCTTTGCGGGGCTGAACACTGAAGCTTTCTTT
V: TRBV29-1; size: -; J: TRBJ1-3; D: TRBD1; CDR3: CSALGRNWDRSSGNTIYF; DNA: TGCAGCGCCCTGGGGAGAAACTGGGACAGAAGCTCTGGAAACACCATATATTTT
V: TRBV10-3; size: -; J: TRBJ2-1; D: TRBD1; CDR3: CAISDSGTGGFRQFF; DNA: TGTGCCATCAGTGATTCCGGGACAGGTGGTTTTCGGCAGTTCTTC
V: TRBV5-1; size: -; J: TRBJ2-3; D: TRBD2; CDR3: CASSARGVTDTQYF; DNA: TGCGCCAGCAGCGCGCGGGGGGTCACAGATACGCAGTATTTT
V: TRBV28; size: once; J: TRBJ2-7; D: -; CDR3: CASSLRAGSRYEQYF; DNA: TGTGCCAGCAGTTTAAGGGCGGGAAGTCGGTACGAGCAGTACTTC
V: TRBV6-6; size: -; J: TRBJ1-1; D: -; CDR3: CASSFKARRAEAFF; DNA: TGTGCCAGCAGTTTCAAAGCCCGACGGGCTGAAGCTTTCTTT
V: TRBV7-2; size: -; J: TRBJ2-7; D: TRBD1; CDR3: CASSSQGTYEQYF; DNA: TGTGCCAGCAGCTCACAGGGGACCTACGAGCAGTACTTC
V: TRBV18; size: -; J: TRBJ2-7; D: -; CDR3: CASSPIQGDEQYF; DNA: TGTGCCAGCTCACCTATCCAGGGCGACGAGCAGTACTTC
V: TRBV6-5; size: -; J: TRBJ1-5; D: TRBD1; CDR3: CASSTRTGEAQPQHF; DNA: TGTGCCAGCAGTACCCGGACAGGGGAAGCGCAGCCCCAGCATTTT
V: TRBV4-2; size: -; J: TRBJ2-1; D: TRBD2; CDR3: CASSLQFPSGDYNEQFF; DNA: TGTGCCAGCAGCCTTCAATTCCCAAGCGGGGACTACAATGAGCAGTTCTTC
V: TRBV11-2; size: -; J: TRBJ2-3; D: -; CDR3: CASSQGLDTDTQYF; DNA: TGTGCCAGCAGCCAGGGACTCGACACAGATACGCAGTATTTT
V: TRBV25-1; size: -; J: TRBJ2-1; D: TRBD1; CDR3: CATEDRQGEGSVGEQFF; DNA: TGTGCCACCGAGGACCGTCAGGGGGAAGGGTCCGTCGGTGAGCAGTTCTTC
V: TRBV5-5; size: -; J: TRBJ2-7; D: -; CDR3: CASSLTGSEQYF; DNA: TGTGCCAGCAGCTTGACAGGGTCCGAGCAGTACTTC
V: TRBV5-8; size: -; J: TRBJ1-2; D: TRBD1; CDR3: CASSLQLQGASGYTF; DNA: TGTGCCAGCAGCTTGCAACTTCAGGGGGCCTCTGGCTACACCTTC
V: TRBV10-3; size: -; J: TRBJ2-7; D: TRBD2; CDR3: CAIRAGTYEQYF; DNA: TGTGCCATCAGAGCGGGGACCTACGAGCAGTACTTC
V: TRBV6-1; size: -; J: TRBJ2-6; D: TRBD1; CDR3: CASSETGTGANVLTF; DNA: TGTGCCAGCAGTGAGACAGGGACTGGGGCCAACGTCCTGACTTTC
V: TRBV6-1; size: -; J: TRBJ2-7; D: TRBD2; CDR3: CASSVAGGPYEQYF; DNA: TGTGCCAGCAGTGTAGCGGGGGGGCCCTACGAGCAGTACTTC
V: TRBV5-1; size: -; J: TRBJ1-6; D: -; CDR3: CASSTSDGTYSPLHF; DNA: TGCGCCAGCAGCACATCAGACGGGACTTATTCACCCCTCCACTTT
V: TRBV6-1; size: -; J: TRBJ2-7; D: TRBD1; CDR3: CASSEWTGTYEQYF; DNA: TGTGCCAGCAGTGAATGGACAGGGACCTACGAGCAGTACTTC
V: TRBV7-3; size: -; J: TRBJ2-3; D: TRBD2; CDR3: CASSLGTSSDTQYF; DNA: TGTGCCAGCAGCCTGGGGACTAGTTCAGATACGCAGTATTTT
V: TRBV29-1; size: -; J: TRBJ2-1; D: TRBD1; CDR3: CSVVAGGRNEQFF; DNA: TGCAGCGTTGTCGCAGGGGGCAGGAATGAGCAGTTCTTC
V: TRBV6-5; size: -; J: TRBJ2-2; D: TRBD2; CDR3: CASNQAGNTGELFF; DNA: TGTGCCAGCAACCAAGCGGGAAACACCGGGGAGCTGTTTTTT
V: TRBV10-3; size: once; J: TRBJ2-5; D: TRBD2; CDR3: CAISGPRKSGGPEETQYF; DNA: TGTGCCATCAGTGGTCCGAGGAAAAGCGGGGGGCCCGAAGAGACCCAGTACTTC
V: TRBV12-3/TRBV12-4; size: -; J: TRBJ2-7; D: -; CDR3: CASTINSYEQYF; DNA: TGTGCCAGCACCATCAACTCCTACGAGCAGTACTTC
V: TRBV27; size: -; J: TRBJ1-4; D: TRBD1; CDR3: CASNIDPGQGWVTATNEKLFF; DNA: TGTGCCAGCAACATTGACCCGGGACAGGGGTGGGTTACTGCAACTAATGAAAAACTGTTTTTT
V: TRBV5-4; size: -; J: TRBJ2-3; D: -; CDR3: CASSRGAPPDTQYF; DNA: TGTGCCAGCAGCCGCGGAGCGCCCCCGGATACGCAGTATTTT
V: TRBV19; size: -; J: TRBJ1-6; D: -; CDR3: CASSISGPDLNYNSPLHF; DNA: TGTGCCAGTAGTATATCTGGGCCCGACCTAAATTATAATTCACCCCTCCACTTT